A selection of T cell receptor beta chains follows, all from one sample in a study of T cell responses to AZD1222 COVID-19 vaccine. Produced via immunoSEQ multiplex PCR; TCRdb's table is partial and in-frame only. Here the sample spans around 80,000 clones, more than 70% being singletons. The sample was peripheral blood, taken on day 0 of AZD1222 vaccination. The receptor set was obtained from an adult in good health. The CDR3 runs from the conserved cysteine through the conserved F or W. D genes are given only for firm matches. The size entry is marked missing in some rows and otherwise reads once, few, many or a size class.

>TRBD1|TRBV7-2|-|TRBJ1-3
TGTGCCAGCAGCTTAGCGGGACAGCACACCATATATTTT
CASSLAGQHTIYF
>-|TRBV10-1|-|TRBJ1-1
TGCGCCAGCAGTGAGATGGTTGAGAACACTGAAGCTTTCTTT
CASSEMVENTEAFF
>-|TRBV7-8|-|TRBJ2-7
TGTGCCAGCAGCTTAGCGGACCCGACGATCTACGAGCAGTACTTC
CASSLADPTIYEQYF
>-|TRBV3-1/TRBV3-2|-|TRBJ1-5
TGTGCCAGCAGCCACCACAATCAGCCCCAGCATTTT
CASSHHNQPQHF
>-|TRBV6-5|few|TRBJ2-3
TGTGCCAGCAGTCCACGCCGGTCAGATACGCAGTATTTT
CASSPRRSDTQYF
>TRBD1|TRBV9|-|TRBJ2-7
TGTGCCAGCAGCCCAAACTTCCCCGGGACAGGTGGGCAGTACTTC
CASSPNFPGTGGQYF
>-|TRBV5-1|-|TRBJ2-2
TGCGCCAGCAGCTTGGGGGCCGGGGCCGCCGGGGAGCTGTTTTTT
CASSLGAGAAGELFF
>-|TRBV7-9|-|TRBJ1-6
TGTGCCAGCACCCCTCGAGGGTGGGCTTATAATTCACCCCTCCACTTT
CASTPRGWAYNSPLHF
>-|TRBV5-1|-|TRBJ2-5
TGCGCCAGCAATCCAGGGGACGAGACCCAGTACTTC
CASNPGDETQYF
>TRBD2|TRBV4-2|-|TRBJ2-3
TGTGCCAGCAGCCAAGAAATAGCGGGGTCCACAGATACGCAGTATTTT
CASSQEIAGSTDTQYF
>-|TRBV10-3|few|TRBJ2-6
TGTGCCATCAGTGAGTCAGGGGGCTCTGGGGCCAACGTCCTGACTTTC
CAISESGGSGANVLTF
>TRBD2|TRBV6-5|-|TRBJ2-1
TGTGCCAGCGCGGCAGCGGGATACAATGAGCAGTTCTTC
CASAAAGYNEQFF
>TRBD1|TRBV3-1/TRBV3-2|-|TRBJ1-4
TGTGCCAGCAGCCAAGGAGGACAGGGCCCATACCGACCCCATGAAAAACTGTTTTTT
CASSQGGQGPYRPHEKLFF
>-|TRBV20-1|once|TRBJ1-2
TGCAGTGCCCCAGGGACGGGAAACACCTTC
CSAPGTGNTF
>TRBD2|TRBV7-9|-|TRBJ2-1
TGTGCCAGCAGCTCTCGGCGGGGGACTATCTACAATGAGCAGTTCTTC
CASSSRRGTIYNEQFF